This T cell receptor beta chain appears in the sequencing data of a study of metastatic and nonmetastatic thyroid tumors. For the study at large: Thyroid patients, malignant and benign, had repertoires compared across blood and tumor or nodule tissue.

This clone was observed many times. Its antigen remains unknown. Study-wide results and limits: Malignant thyroid tumors reportedly had TCR beta diversity that was significantly higher than in benign nodules, in blood and tumor.

The authors' processing: Construction of a distant-metastasis classifier for papillary thyroid cancer relied on CDR3 differences across clinicopathological groups. TCRdb reprocessed the PCR reads via MiXCR. TCRdb's processing, not the authors' own work, is the source of the V and J calls. The sample consists of about 92,000 clones, more than 12% of them appearing once. The CDR3 runs 12 residues. The germline V gene has CDR1 LNHDA and CDR2 SQIVND (reference sequence). The V and J ends lost 8 bases and 0 bases respectively, with 7 bases between them. Thyroid surgery was preceded by no treatment in any patient.

This sequence joins TRBV19 and TRBJ1-1; D uncertain. This sequence originates from a female donor with papillary thyroid cancer or a benign thyroid nodule (not recorded which). Some clones in this sample may be carry-over from other donors' samples. Sequencing was done on a sample of blood. The DNA for the CDR3 is TGTGCCAGTTCCCCAATGAACACTGAAGCTTTCTTT. The encoded protein is CASSPMNTEAFF.